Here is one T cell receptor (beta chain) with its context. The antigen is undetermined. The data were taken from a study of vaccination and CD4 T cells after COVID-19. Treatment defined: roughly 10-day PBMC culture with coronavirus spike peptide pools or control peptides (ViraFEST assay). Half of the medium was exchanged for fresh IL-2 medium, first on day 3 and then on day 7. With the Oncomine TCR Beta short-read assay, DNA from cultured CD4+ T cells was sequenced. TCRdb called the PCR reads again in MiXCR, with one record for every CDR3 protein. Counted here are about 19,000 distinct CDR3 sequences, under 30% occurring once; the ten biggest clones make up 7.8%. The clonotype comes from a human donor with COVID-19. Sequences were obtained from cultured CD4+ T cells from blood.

The CDR3 loop is CASSLLGTGIIANSPLHF. CDR3 DNA sequence: TGTGCCAGCAGCCTCCTTGGGACAGGGATTATTGCTAATTCACCCCTCCACTTT. The chain uses TRBV14 and TRBJ1-6; 9 bases match TRBD1. Germline-derived CDR1 and CDR2 are SGHDN and FVKESK. V shed 4 bases, J shed 6 bases, and the junction held 13 bases outside the gene matches. CDR3 length equals 18 residues.